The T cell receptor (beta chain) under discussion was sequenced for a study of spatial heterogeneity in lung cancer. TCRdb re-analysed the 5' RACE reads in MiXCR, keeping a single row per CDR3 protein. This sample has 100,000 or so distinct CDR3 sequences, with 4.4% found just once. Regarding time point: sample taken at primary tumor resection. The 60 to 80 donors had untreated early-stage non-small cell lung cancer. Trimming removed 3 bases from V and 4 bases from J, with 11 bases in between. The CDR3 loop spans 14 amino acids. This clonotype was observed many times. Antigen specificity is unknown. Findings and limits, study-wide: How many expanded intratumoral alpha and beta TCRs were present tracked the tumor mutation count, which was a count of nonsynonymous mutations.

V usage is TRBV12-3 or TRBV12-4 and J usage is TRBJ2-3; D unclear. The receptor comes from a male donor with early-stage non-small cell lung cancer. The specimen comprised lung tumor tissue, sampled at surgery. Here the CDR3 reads CASSLNDSPDTQYF. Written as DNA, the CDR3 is TGTGCCAGCAGTTTGAACGACTCCCCAGATACGCAGTATTTT.